This T cell receptor (beta chain) was sequenced during a study of blood T cells in healthy people across ages. Notes on the study in general: It was found that TCR beta diversity correlated strongly with the percentage of naive T cells.

Notes on this clonotype: Antigen: not known.

PCR was performed a second time for about 6 to 12 cycles using a sample-barcoded 5' primer and a J-beta primer mix. TCRdb re-called the 5' RACE reads through MiXCR, storing one row per CDR3 protein. The profile shows about 1.5 million distinct CDR3 sequences, roughly two fifths of them singletons. Germline-derived CDR1 and CDR2 are LGHDT and YNNKEL (reference sequence). Trimming cost V 3 bases and J 7 bases; bases outside gene matches: 13. This CDR3 has 18 residues. The source material was blood. The rearrangement uses TRBV3-1 and TRBJ2-1, with 12 bases fitting TRBD2. The clonotype originates from a woman aged 18-35 years in good health. CDR3 sequence reads: CASSQPGLAGGPENEQFF. As DNA, the CDR3 is TGTGCCAGCAGCCAGCCCGGGCTAGCGGGGGGGCCGGAAAATGAGCAGTTCTTC.